This T cell receptor beta chain is drawn from a study of T cell responses to AZD1222 COVID-19 vaccine. In germline, CDR1 is LNHDA, CDR2 SQIVND (reference sequence). The ends lost 8 bases at V and 4 bases at J; junction bases unmatched: 8. The CDR3 length is 15 residues. This clone appeared a few times. Its target is not known. Using immunoSEQ multiplex PCR, the repertoire was profiled, and TCRdb retains in-frame clones only, with some absent. The sample records more than 110,000 clones, around nine tenths being singletons. General study results and limits: Two AZD1222 doses significantly raised spike-specific TCR breadth and depth over controls.

The source material was peripheral blood, sampled on day 0 of AZD1222 vaccination. This receptor was obtained from an adult in good health. The chain recombines TRBV19 with TRBJ2-2; TRBD1 matches 9 bases. CDR3 residues: CASGSGTGSTGELFF. CDR3 coding DNA: TGTGCCAGTGGGTCCGGGACAGGGAGCACCGGGGAGCTGTTTTTT.